This T cell receptor beta chain originates from a study of cytomegalovirus exposure and HLA in healthy donors (dated by TCRdb to between 2016 and 2019). With respect to the entire study: According to a later analysis, one platform produced both the 100 to 150 validation repertoires and the 700 or so repertoires of the first cohort. The study aimed to test whether signatures of past pathogen exposure could be identified by cataloging public T cell receptors. In addition to the first cohort of 666 subjects, a separate validation cohort of approximately 130 different subjects was used. The study combined high-throughput TCR immunosequencing, statistical association of individual TCRs with disease status, and machine learning to predict cytomegalovirus infection status. What the research found in general, with its limitations: Most TCR sequences were seen in very few donors, while some public TCRs were found in many individuals. The classifier was reported to diagnose cytomegalovirus status with high specificity and sensitivity in both the original and validation cohorts. A later analysis had no HLA typing for the validation cohort, so co-occurrence there was scored across all 110 or so repertoires. A few of the identified cytomegalovirus-associated TCR beta chains were confirmed in vitro to be specific for cytomegalovirus antigens. In a later analysis, TCRs clustered in the first cohort were found to also tend to co-occur in the roughly 130 validation repertoires, with about 93% of cluster scores above 0. In the study, approximately 150 TCR beta chains were listed as associated with cytomegalovirus. According to the authors, the approach could potentially be generalized to other disease states and immunological phenotypes.

As regards this clone: The target of this receptor is not known. Per-base qualities were not stored, and no clone one base away is much larger.

Via the germline V gene (reference sequence), CDR1 is DFQATT and CDR2 SNEGSKA. Including the terminal cysteine and phenylalanine, the CDR3 comprises 11 residues. The CDR3 DNA has 33 bases and is translated from base 1. V sheds 3 bases and J sheds 4 bases, leaving 7 bases between their ends. The receptor library was made with the immunoSEQ multiplex PCR assay. The paper's data handling went like this. A statistical classification framework was developed to diagnose cytomegalovirus status using the catalog of TCR beta chain sequences. Drawn from immuneACCESS, this table holds only the in-frame rearrangements with V and J called that TCRdb kept. Clones are partly lost; checked studies trace under half to an unresolved V gene and leave the rest unexplained. The V and J calls and clone size are taken from that table; D and trimming were inferred from the DNA. In this sample the table shows roughly 250,000 clones, approximately 86% of which occur a single time. Together, the top ten hold less than 1.5% of the sample.

Donors formed part of the validation cohort, which comprised over a hundred subjects and was distinct from the first cohort of over 500 subjects. The rearranged segments are TRBV20-1 and TRBJ2-7, with the D gene not confidently named. The sample consisted of PBMCs. This receptor was identified in a woman aged 30 to 39 in good health and CMV-seropositive. The CDR3 region reads CSARALYEQYF. The sequence in DNA is TGCAGTGCTAGGGCCCTTTACGAGCAGTACTTC.